This T cell receptor (beta chain) was captured in a study of cytomegalovirus exposure and HLA in healthy donors. Study-wide points: No immune exposure information besides CMV serostatus was available. A later analysis linked 15,000 to 20,000 TCR beta sequences to HLA alleles at 0.05 false discovery rate. Most TCR sequences were rare, but some public TCRs occurred in many donors.

CDR3 size: 15 residues. V was clipped by 2 bases and J by 4 bases; unmatched bases: 8. The germline gives CDR1 SGHDT, CDR2 YYEEEE. With 60 Vbeta and 13 Jbeta primers, the PCR was carried out. Some clones are missing from TCRdb's copy, which holds only in-frame ones; the method was immunoSEQ multiplex PCR. This table has about 150,000 clones, about four fifths appearing once. A note on this clone: What it binds is unknown.

Input material: PBMCs. This receptor was taken from a man aged 30 to 45 in good health and CMV-seropositive. The chain carries TRBV5-6 and TRBJ2-5; 7 bases fit TRBD2. CDR3 in amino acids: CASSLVLWEGETQYF. The CDR3, as DNA: TGTGCCAGCAGCTTAGTTTTGTGGGAGGGAGAGACCCAGTACTTC.